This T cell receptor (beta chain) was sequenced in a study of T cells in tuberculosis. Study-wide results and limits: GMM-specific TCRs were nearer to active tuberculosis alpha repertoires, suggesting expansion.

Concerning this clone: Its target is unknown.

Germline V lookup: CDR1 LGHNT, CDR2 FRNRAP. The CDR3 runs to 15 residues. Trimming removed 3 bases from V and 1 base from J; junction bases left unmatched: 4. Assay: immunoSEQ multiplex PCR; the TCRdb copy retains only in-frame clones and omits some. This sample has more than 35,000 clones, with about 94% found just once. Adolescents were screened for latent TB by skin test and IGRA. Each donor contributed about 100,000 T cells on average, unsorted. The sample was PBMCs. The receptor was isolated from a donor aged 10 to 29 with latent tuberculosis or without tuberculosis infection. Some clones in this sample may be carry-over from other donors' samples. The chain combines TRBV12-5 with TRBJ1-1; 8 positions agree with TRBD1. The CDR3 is CASGLTGTGNTEAFF. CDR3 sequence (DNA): TGTGCTAGTGGTTTAACCGGGACAGGGAACACTGAAGCTTTCTTT.